This TCR beta chain was profiled in a study of T cells in Graves' hyperthyroidism and ophthalmopathy. In the study overall: Peripheral blood was secured at the point of initial diagnosis, before any treatment.

For the diagnoses, clinical symptoms, serum thyroxine and TRAb, thyroid ultrasound and orbital computed tomography were used. Amplification of TCR beta CDR3 regions used RNA as the template. HTBI primers were the set used in a first-round RT-PCR of the TCR CDR3. TCRdb reprocessed the multiplex PCR reads with MiXCR, giving one entry per CDR3 protein. The sample holds about 500,000 distinct CDR3 sequences, more than 15% seen once. Whole-study findings and limits: Median prediction lead before ophthalmopathy onset was 5 to 7.5 months with the model.

The CDR3 has 14 residues. From germline, CDR1 is MNHEY and CDR2 SMNVEV (reference sequence). Trimming took 4 bases from V and 2 from J; bases not matched to a gene: 5. At least ten counts were recorded for this clonotype. Its antigen is unidentified. Source material: blood. The chain recombines TRBV27 with TRBJ2-7, with TRBD1 matching 7 bases. The TCR comes from a woman aged 18-35 years with Graves' ophthalmopathy. The CDR3 region is CASSSKGQTYEQYF. The CDR3 region has the DNA TGTGCCAGCAGTTCGAAGGGACAGACCTACGAGCAGTACTTC.